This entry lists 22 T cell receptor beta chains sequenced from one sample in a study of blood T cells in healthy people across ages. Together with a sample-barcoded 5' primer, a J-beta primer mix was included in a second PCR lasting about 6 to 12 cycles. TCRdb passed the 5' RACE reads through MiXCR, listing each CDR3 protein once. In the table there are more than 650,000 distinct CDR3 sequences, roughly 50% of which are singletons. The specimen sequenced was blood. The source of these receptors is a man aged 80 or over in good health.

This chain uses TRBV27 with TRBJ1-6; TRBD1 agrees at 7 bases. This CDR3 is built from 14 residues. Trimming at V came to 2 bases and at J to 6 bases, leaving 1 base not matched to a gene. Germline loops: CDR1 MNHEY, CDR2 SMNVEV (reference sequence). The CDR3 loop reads CASSLRGLNSPLHF. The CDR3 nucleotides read TGTGCCAGCAGTTTAAGGGGGCTTAATTCACCCCTCCACTTT.

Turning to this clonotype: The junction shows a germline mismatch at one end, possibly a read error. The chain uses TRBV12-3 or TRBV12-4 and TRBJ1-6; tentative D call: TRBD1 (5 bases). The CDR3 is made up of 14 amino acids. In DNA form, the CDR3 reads TGTGCCAGCAGTACGGGGCCCCGGGGTTCACCCCTCCACTTC. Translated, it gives CASSTGPRGSPLHF.

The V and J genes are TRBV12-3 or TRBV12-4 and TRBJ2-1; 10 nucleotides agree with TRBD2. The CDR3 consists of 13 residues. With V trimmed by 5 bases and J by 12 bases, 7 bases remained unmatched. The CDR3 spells CASSVSTSGTQFF. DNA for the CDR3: TGTGCCAGCAGTGTGAGTACTAGCGGGACGCAGTTCTTC.

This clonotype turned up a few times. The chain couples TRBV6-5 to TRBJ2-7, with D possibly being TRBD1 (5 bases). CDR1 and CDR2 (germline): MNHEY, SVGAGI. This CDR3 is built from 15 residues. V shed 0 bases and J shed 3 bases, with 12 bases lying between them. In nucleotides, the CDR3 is TGTGCCAGCAGTTACTCGAACAGGATCGGCTACGAGCAGTACTTC. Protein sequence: CASSYSNRIGYEQYF.

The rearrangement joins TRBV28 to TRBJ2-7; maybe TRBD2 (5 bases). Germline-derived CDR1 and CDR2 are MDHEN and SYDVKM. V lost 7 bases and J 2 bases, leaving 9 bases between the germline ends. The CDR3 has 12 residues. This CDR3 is CASNSGTYEQYF. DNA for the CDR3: TGTGCCAGCAACTCCGGGACCTACGAGCAGTACTTC.

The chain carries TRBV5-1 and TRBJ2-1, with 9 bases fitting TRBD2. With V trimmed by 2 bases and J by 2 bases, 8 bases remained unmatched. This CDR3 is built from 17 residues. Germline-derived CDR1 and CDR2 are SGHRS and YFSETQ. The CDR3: CASSFSSGRPPYNEQFF. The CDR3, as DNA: TGCGCCAGCAGCTTTAGTAGCGGGAGACCCCCCTACAATGAGCAGTTCTTC.

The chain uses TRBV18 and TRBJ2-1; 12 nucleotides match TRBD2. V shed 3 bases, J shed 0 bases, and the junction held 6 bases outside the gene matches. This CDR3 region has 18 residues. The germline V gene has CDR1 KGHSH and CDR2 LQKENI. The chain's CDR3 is CASSPGLAGPSSYNEQFF. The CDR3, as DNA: TGTGCCAGCTCACCGGGACTAGCGGGCCCGAGCTCCTACAATGAGCAGTTCTTC. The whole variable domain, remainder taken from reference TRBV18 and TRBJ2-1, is NAGVMQNPRHLVRRRGQEARLRCSPMKGHSHVYWYRQLPEEGLKFMVYLQKENIIDESGMPKERFSAEFPKEGPSILRIQQVVRGDSAAYFCASSPGLAGPSSYNEQFFGPGTRLTVL.

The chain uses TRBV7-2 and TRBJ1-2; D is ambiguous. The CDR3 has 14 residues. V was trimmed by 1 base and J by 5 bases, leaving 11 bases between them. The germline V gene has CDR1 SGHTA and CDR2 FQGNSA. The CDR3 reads CASSLVRTSYGYTF. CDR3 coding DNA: TGTGCCAGCAGCTTAGTAAGGACCTCATATGGCTACACCTTC.

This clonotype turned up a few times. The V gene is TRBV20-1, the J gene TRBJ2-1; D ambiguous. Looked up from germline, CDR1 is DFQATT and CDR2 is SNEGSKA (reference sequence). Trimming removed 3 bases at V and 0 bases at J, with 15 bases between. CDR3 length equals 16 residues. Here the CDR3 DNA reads TGCAGTGCTAGTATCGCCGCGGAGAGCTCCTACAATGAGCAGTTCTTC. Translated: CSASIAAESSYNEQFF.

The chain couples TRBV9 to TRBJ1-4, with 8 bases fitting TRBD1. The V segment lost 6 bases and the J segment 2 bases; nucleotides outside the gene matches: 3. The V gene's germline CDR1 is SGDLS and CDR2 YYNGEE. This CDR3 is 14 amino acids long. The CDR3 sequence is CASNRGSTNEKLFF. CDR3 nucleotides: TGTGCCAGCAACAGGGGGTCGACTAATGAAAAACTGTTTTTT.

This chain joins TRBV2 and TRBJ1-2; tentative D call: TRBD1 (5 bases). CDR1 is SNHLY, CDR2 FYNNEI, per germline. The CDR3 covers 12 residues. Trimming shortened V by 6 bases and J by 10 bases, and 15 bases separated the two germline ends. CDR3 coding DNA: TGTGCCAGCAGATCCCAGGGTTTCGACTACACCTTC. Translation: CASRSQGFDYTF. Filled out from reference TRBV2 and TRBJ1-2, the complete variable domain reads EPEVTQTPSHQVTQMGQEVILRCVPISNHLYFYWYRQILGQKVEFLVSFYNNEISEKSEIFDDQFSVERPDGSNFTLKIRSTKLEDSAMYFCASRSQGFDYTFGSGTRLTVV.

The CDR3 sequence is CASSSPRGDDNEQFF. The CDR3, as DNA: TGTGCCAGCAGCTCCCCGAGGGGGGACGACAATGAGCAGTTCTTC. This chain joins TRBV7-8 and TRBJ2-1; D is possibly TRBD1 or TRBD2 (6 bases each). Germline CDR1 is SGHVS and CDR2 is FQNEAQ. V was trimmed by 4 bases and J by 5 bases, leaving 15 bases between them. The CDR3 spans 15 residues.

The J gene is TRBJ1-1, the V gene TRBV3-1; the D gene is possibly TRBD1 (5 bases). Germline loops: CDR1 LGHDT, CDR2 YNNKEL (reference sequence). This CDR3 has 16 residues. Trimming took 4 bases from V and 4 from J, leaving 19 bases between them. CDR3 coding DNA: TGTGCCAGCAGCCCCGTTCGGCCTTCTGGGGGCACTGAAGCTTTCTTT. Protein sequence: CASSPVRPSGGTEAFF. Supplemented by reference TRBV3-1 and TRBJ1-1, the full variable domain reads DTAVSQTPKYLVTQMGNDKSIKCEQNLGHDTMYWYKQDSKKFLKIMFSYNNKELIINETVPNRFSPKSPDKAHLNLHINSLELGDSAVYFCASSPVRPSGGTEAFFGQGTRLTVV.

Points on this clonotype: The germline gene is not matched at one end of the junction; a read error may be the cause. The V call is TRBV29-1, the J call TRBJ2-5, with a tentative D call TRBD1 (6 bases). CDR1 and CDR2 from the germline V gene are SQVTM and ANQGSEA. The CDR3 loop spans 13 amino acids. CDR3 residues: CGVGKQGRETQYF. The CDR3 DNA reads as TGCGGCGTAGGAAAACAGGGACGAGAGACCCAGTACTTC.

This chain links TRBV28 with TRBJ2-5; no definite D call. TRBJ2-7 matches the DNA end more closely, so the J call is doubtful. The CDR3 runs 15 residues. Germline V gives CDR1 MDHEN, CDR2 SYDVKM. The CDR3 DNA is TGTGCCAGCACCTTGACGCCGAGAGGACGCTACGAGCAGTACTTC. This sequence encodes CASTLTPRGRYEQYF.

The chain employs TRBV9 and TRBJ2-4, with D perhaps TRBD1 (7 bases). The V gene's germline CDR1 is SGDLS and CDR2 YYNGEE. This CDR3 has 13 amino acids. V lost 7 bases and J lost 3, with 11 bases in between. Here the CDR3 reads CASGGTDKNIQYF. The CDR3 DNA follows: TGTGCCAGCGGGGGGACAGACAAAAACATTCAGTACTTC.

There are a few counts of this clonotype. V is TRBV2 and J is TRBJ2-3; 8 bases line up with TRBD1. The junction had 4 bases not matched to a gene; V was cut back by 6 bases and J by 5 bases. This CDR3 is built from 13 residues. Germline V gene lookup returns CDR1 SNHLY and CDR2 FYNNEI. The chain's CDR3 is CASRGQGGDTQYF. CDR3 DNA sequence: TGTGCCAGCAGAGGACAGGGAGGAGATACGCAGTATTTT.

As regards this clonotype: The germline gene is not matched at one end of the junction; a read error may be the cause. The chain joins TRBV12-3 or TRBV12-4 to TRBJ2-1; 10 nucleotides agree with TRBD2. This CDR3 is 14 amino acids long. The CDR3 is CAGSFTAGGNEQFF. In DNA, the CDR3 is TGTGCCGGCAGTTTTACAGCGGGAGGGAATGAGCAGTTCTTC.

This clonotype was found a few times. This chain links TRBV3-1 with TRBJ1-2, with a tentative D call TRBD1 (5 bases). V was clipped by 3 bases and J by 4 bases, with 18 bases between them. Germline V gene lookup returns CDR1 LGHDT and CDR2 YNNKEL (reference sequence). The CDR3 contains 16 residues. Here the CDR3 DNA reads TGTGCCAGCAGCCAGCAAACCGGGACGACTAGCTATGGCTACACCTTC. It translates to CASSQQTGTTSYGYTF.

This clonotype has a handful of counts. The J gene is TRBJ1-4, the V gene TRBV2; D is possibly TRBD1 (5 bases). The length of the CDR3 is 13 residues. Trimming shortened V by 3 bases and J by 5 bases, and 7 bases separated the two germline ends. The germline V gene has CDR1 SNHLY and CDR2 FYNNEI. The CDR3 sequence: CASSDGTNEKLFF. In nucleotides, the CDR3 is TGTGCCAGCAGTGATGGGACGAATGAAAAACTGTTTTTT.

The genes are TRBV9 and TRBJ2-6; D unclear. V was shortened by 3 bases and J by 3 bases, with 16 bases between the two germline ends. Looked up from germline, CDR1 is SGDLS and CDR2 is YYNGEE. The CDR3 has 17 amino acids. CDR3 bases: TGTGCCAGCAGCGCCCATGTCTTGTCTATTGGGGCCAACGTCCTGACTTTC. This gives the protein CASSAHVLSIGANVLTF.

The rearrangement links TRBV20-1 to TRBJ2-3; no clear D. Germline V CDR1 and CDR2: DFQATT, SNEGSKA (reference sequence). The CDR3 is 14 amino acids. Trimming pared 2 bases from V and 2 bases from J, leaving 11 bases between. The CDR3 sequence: CSARRPTSTDTQYF. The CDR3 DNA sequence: TGCAGTGCTAGACGCCCAACCTCCACAGATACGCAGTATTTT.